Described below is a single T cell receptor beta chain sequence and its context. Using immunoSEQ multiplex PCR, the repertoire was profiled, and TCRdb retains in-frame clones only, with some absent. Here the sample spans 170,000 or so clones, around 90% being singletons. The source of the sample is a study of control samples from healthy donors and cancer patients. This CDR3 spans 14 amino acids. Germline CDR1 and CDR2: SGHRS and YFSETQ. The V end lost 2 bases, the J end lost 8 bases, and 14 bases lay between the germline ends. The rearrangement links TRBV5-1 to TRBJ2-4, with D perhaps being TRBD1 or TRBD2 (5 bases each). The receptor's source is a woman in her forties or fifties in good health. Sequenced material: blood. CDR3 amino acids: CASSLGTPGDIQYF. In DNA, the CDR3 is TGCGCCAGCAGCTTAGGGACCCCCGGTGACATTCAGTACTTC.